This T cell receptor (beta chain) was recorded in a study of CD8+CD57+ T cells in acquired aplastic anemia. For sequencing, patients were chosen who had shown expansion of CD8+CD57+ cells by flow cytometry. CDR1 is MNHNS and CDR2 is SASEGT in the germline V gene. The CDR3 is made up of 14 amino acids. The J segment lost 5 bases and the V segment lost 8 bases, leaving 11 bases of the junction unmatched. The sample holds a few counts of this clonotype. Genomic DNA provided the template from which TCR beta VDJ and CDR3 profiles were obtained. TCRdb itself ran the reads through MiXCR, one entry per CDR3 protein. Among around 500,000 distinct CDR3 sequences listed, over 25% were seen once.

The sample was sorted CD4+, CD8+, or CD8+CD57+ T cells (not recorded which) from PBMCs. The chain joins TRBV6-1 to TRBJ2-5; 7 bases agree with TRBD1. The TCR originated in a human donor with aplastic anemia. In nucleotides, the CDR3 is TGTGCCAGCGGGTCGACAGGGAAAGGGGAGACCCAGTACTTC. Its protein product is CASGSTGKGETQYF.